These T cell receptor beta chains were read from a single sample in a study of cytomegalovirus exposure and HLA in healthy donors. Produced via immunoSEQ multiplex PCR; TCRdb's table is partial and in-frame only. The sample consists of 150,000 to 200,000 clones, roughly 70% of them appearing once. Sequenced input: PBMCs. These receptor sequences come from a man aged 25-45 years in good health and CMV-seropositive. Each CDR3 is given with its conserved first and last residue. Fields, in order: V gene, CDR3 protein.

TRBV28,CASSFGTGVVGELFF
TRBV29-1,CSVGPGREFYEQYF
TRBV7-3,CASSLQANTEAFF
TRBV10-3,CAISESTGDYEQYF
TRBV5-5,CASSLTGESNTEAFF
TRBV27,CASRAVDEQYF
TRBV6-5,CASSGGTAPQLKAFF
TRBV5-1,CASSLAPAGGSDTQYF
TRBV19,CASTLGDPSGANVLTF
TRBV5-1,CASSLALAGGVQETQYF
TRBV7-9,CASRPKPGQTNTGELFF
TRBV6-5,CASSYSVADNSPLHF
TRBV2,CAITRDNSPLHF
TRBV11-2,CASSIPESSSTDTQYF
TRBV7-9,CASSSGHQDTQYF
TRBV19,CASSFSGTTEAFF
TRBV10-1,CASSSGGSGNTIYF
TRBV11-2,CASSPTGVNTGELFF
TRBV6-1,CASSTGLNTEAFF
TRBV18,CASSPDRVSSYEQYF
TRBV6-6,CASSSPGQENEKLFF
TRBV6-1,CASSEALWTGGRETQYF
TRBV11-2,CASSLTGTVGYEQYF
TRBV7-6,CASSRTSGRLDEQYF
TRBV11-2,CASSFRQGANGYTF
TRBV27,CASSFDNPYNEQFF
TRBV10-1,CASSEGFEREGFRTNEQFF
TRBV27,CASRTGLYYEQYF
TRBV28,CATPHIGDEQYF
TRBV7-9,CASSFATDTYGYTF
TRBV6-6,CASSYGGGRGGEKLFF
TRBV10-3,CAISEDSRGTNTEAFF
TRBV7-9,CASSSNLGGFTGELFF
TRBV12-5,CASGLFGVEKLFF
TRBV7-9,CAGEVQASTEAFF
TRBV5-1,CASSSTSISEQFF
TRBV6-1,CASSEAVASGRDEQFF
TRBV6-1,CASSVDWGGEQYF
TRBV10-3,CAITGTGGYNEQFF
TRBV5-1,CASSLGVSGGSKETQYF
TRBV5-6,CASSLGNRVPYEQYF
TRBV7-6,CASSPGHPNTEAFF
TRBV7-3,CASSLTETGASNQPQHF
TRBV30,CAWSAKGVISYNEQFF
TRBV6-5,CASRPRTGVFEQYF
TRBV9,CASSVGWAQETQYF
TRBV6-4,CASADRARNEQFF
TRBV6-4,CASSVASGLMYEQYF
TRBV10-3,CAISDRGQRNTEAFF
TRBV6-5,CASSRTGGETQYF
TRBV27,CASSHGTDNTEAFF
TRBV14,CASGTSGTPWSYEQYF
TRBV28,CASSRGAGGQPQHF
TRBV19,CASSNTYMTGAEQYF